This T cell receptor (beta chain) was documented in a study of shared clonotypes between healthy human individuals. Germline trimming cut 4 bases from V and 5 bases from J; bases unmatched to any gene: 10. Germline V CDR1 and CDR2: MGHRA, YSYEKL. CDR3 length equals 15 residues. TCRdb keeps only in-frame clones here, not all; method: immunoSEQ multiplex PCR. The sample carries about 1 million clones, about 75% recorded once. Subsets obtained from CD4+ cells comprised CD45RA+ naive and CD45RA-negative memory cells. Sequenced: memory CD4+ T cells sorted from blood. Subset: CD45RA-negative fraction. This sequence was found in a man aged 18-30 years in good health. The chain is built from TRBV4-1 and TRBJ2-5; 7 positions agree with TRBD1. The CDR3 here is CASSLSDRVAETQYF. CDR3 nucleotides: TGCGCCAGCAGCCTCTCCGACAGGGTGGCGGAGACCCAGTACTTC.